This TCR beta chain is drawn from a study of blood T cell repertoires in COVID-19. About the study: Sources were T cells, B-cell-depleted T cells, or PBMCs; the material itself was cDNA or gDNA.

Generated by immunoSEQ multiplex PCR, the TCRdb table keeps only in-frame clones and is missing some. This sample has roughly 400,000 clones, with around nine tenths found just once. Each recovered donor of Cohort 3 presented with two negative PCRs, clearance, or symptom resolution. The clonotype was recovered from a woman aged 45-65 years who had recovered from COVID-19. Material for sequencing was PBMCs or T cells enriched from blood (not recorded which).

The CDR3 spells CASSQDTPLYYEQYF. The CDR3 DNA follows: TGTGCCAGCAGCCAAGATACGCCTCTCTACTACGAGCAGTACTTC. This sequence joins TRBV3-1 (or the pseudogene TRBV3-2) and TRBJ2-7, with D uncertain. Per germline, CDR1 LGHDT and CDR2 YNNKEL (reference sequence). Trimming took 0 bases from V and 3 from J, leaving 12 bases between them. The CDR3 loop spans 15 amino acids.